Listed below are T cell receptor beta chains from one sample, sequenced in a study of cytomegalovirus exposure and HLA in healthy donors. Assay used: immunoSEQ multiplex PCR; TCRdb lists only in-frame clones, some missing. The repertoire holds over 75,000 clones, with 70% to 80% as singletons. Input material: PBMCs. These receptors all come from a male donor in good health and CMV-seropositive. The CDR3 runs from the conserved cysteine through the conserved F or W. D genes are given only for firm matches. Some rows have no size entry. The others give once, few or many, or a class for an expanded clone.

j_call clone_size v_call d_call cdr3_nt cdr3_aa
TRBJ2-2 NA TRBV7-7 TRBD1 TGTGCTAGCAGCCCGGTCGGGGACAGGGGAAGAACCGGGGAGCTGTTTTTT CASSPVGDRGRTGELFF
TRBJ1-1 NA TRBV30 NA TGTGCCTGGACTGGTGGGCAGGGGACAACTGAAGCTTTCTTT CAWTGGQGTTEAFF
TRBJ1-1 NA TRBV2 NA TGTGCCAGCAGCTCTCTAGGCGGGACTGAAGCTTTCTTT CASSSLGGTEAFF
TRBJ2-1 NA TRBV18 TRBD2 TGTGCCAGCTCACCGCCAGCGGGGGGGCATGAGCAGTTCTTC CASSPPAGGHEQFF
TRBJ2-7 NA TRBV6-1 NA TGTGCCAATGCAGGGAACTCCTACGAGCAGTACTTC CANAGNSYEQYF
TRBJ1-2 NA TRBV4-2 TRBD1 TGTGCCAGCAGCCAAGAACAGGGGGCATTGGGCTACACCTTC CASSQEQGALGYTF
TRBJ2-5 NA TRBV27 TRBD2 TGTGCCAGCAGTCCCTCGGCGGGGGGGCTGGAGACCCAGTACTTC CASSPSAGGLETQYF
TRBJ1-2 once TRBV7-9 NA TGTGCCAGCAGCTTAGGACAGATCTATGGCTACACCTTC CASSLGQIYGYTF
TRBJ2-2 NA TRBV2 TRBD1 TGTGCCAGCAGTGGGAGTACAGGGGTAGGCACCGGGGAGCTGTTTTTT CASSGSTGVGTGELFF
TRBJ2-3 NA TRBV7-2 TRBD2 TGTGCCAGCAGTAGCGGGGGGAGCACAGATACGCAGTATTTT CASSSGGSTDTQYF
TRBJ2-7 NA TRBV9 NA TGTGCCAGCAGCCCCCCCACGGGTCCTAACTACGAGCAGTACTTC CASSPPTGPNYEQYF
TRBJ2-1 NA TRBV2 NA TGTGCCAGCAGTCCACAGGGAGTCCCCAATGAGCAGTTCTTC CASSPQGVPNEQFF
TRBJ2-2 NA TRBV5-1 TRBD2 TGCGCCAGCAGCGCAGTTAGCGGGGGAGCTAACACCGGGGAGCTGTTTTTT CASSAVSGGANTGELFF
TRBJ2-4 NA TRBV4-1 TRBD2 TGCGCCAGCAGCCAACAGCTTCGCGGGGGAGGGGACATTCAGTACTTC CASSQQLRGGGDIQYF